The clone carrying this T cell receptor (beta chain) came up once. The target antigen is unknown. Using a FACSAria, the CD4+ and CD8+ T cells were sorted from the PBMCs. The data are from a study of CD8+ T cells in alopecia areata. Study findings and constraints: Normal scalp had lower clonality than lesional scalp, with alopecia totalis/universalis lesions showing this most strongly.

In each case, RNA was isolated and then reverse transcribed into cDNA as the sequencing template. Measured with immunoSEQ multiplex PCR; TCRdb has only the in-frame clones, and not every one. The sample lists 110,000 or so clones, 55% to 80% occurring once. The V end lost 3 bases, the J end lost 11 bases, and 11 bases lay between the germline ends. The CDR3 extends over 13 amino acids. The sequence derives from a human donor in good health. The sequencing input was CD4+ T cells sorted from blood. The chain has TRBV23-1 and TRBJ1-6; D unresolved. TRBV23-1 is sorted into the ORF group, with uncertain function. CDR3 sequence reads: CASSHSDDPPLHF. CDR3 bases: TGCGCCAGCAGTCATTCGGACGATCCACCCCTCCACTTT.